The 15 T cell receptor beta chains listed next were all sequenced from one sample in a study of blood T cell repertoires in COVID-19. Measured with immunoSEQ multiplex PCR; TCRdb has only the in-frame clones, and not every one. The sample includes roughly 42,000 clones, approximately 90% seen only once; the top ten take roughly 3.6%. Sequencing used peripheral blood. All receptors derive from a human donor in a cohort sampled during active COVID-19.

The CDR3 region has the DNA TGTGCCAGCAGCTCATCCGTCCGGGGTGGGCAGTTCTTC. It specifies CASSSSVRGGQFF. The chain is built from TRBV11-2 and TRBJ2-1, with D possibly TRBD2 on 5 matching bases. Germline V gives CDR1 SGHAT, CDR2 FQNNGV. Between the trimmed V and J ends, which lost 4 bases and 12 bases, there was a span of 16 bases. The CDR3 is made up of 13 amino acids. The variable domain in full, completed from reference TRBV11-2 and TRBJ2-1, reads EAGVAQSPRYKIIEKRQSVAFWCNPISGHATLYWYQQILGQGPKLLIQFQNNGVVDDSQLPKDRFSAERLKGVDSTLKIQPAKLEDSAVYLCASSSSVRGGQFFGPGTRLTVL.

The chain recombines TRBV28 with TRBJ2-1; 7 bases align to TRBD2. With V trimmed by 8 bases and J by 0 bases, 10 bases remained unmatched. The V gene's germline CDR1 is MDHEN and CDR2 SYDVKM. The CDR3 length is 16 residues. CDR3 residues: CASSRDYLSSYNEQFF. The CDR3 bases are TGTGCCAGCTCACGGGACTATCTGAGCTCCTACAATGAGCAGTTCTTC.

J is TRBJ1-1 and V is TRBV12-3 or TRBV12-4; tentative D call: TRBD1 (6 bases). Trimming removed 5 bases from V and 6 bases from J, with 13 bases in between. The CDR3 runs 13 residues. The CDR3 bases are TGTGCCAGCAGTGTAAGGGGGGGGTCTGAAGCTTTCTTT. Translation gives CASSVRGGSEAFF.

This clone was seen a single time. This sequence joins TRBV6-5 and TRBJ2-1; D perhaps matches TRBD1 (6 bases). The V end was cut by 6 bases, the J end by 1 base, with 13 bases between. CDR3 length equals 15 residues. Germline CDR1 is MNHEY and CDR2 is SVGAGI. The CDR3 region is CASRPTGNSYNEQFF. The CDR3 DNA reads TGTGCCAGCAGACCGACAGGCAATTCCTACAATGAGCAGTTCTTC.

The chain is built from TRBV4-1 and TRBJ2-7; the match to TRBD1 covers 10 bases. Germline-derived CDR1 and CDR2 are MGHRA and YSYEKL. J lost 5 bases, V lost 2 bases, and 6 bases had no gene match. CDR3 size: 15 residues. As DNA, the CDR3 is TGCGCCAGCAGCCAACCCCGGGACAGGGGCCACGAGCAGTACTTC. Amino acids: CASSQPRDRGHEQYF.

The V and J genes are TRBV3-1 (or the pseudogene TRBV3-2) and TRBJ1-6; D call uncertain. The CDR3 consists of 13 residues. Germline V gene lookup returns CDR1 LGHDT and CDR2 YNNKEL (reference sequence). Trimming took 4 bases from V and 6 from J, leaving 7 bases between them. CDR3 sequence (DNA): TGTGCCAGCAGCCGAAGCCCTAATTCACCCCTCCACTTT. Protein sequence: CASSRSPNSPLHF.

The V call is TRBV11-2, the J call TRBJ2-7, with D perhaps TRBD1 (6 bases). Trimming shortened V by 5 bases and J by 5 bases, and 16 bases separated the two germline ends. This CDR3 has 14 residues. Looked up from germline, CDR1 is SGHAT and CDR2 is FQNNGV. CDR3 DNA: TGTGCCAGCAGCACAGTCCAGGGGAGCAACGAGCAGTACTTC. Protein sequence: CASSTVQGSNEQYF.

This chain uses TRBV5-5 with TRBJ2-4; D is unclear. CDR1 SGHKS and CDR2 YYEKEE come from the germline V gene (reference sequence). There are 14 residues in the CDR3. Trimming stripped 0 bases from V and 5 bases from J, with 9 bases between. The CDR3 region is CASSLARSENIQYF. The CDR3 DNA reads TGTGCCAGCAGCTTGGCCCGTTCTGAAAACATTCAGTACTTC.

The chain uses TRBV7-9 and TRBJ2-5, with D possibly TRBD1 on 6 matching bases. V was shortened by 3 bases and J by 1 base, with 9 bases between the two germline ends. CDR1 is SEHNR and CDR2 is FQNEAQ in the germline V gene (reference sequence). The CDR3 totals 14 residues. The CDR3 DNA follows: TGTGCCAGCAGCTTTGGACAGACCCAAGAGACCCAGTACTTC. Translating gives CASSFGQTQETQYF.

Here the CDR3 DNA reads TGCAGCGTTGACGGGGGGGAGGTAGATACGCAGTATTTT. Protein product: CSVDGGEVDTQYF. The chain is built from TRBV29-1 and TRBJ2-3, with 8 nucleotides matching TRBD2. The CDR3 is 13 amino acids. Germline trimming cut 3 bases from V and 5 bases from J; bases unmatched to any gene: 4. Looked up from germline, CDR1 is SQVTM and CDR2 is ANQGSEA.

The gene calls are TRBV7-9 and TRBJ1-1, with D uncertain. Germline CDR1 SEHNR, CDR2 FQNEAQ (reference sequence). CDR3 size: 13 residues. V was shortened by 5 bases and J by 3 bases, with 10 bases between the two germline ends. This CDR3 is CASSRIGDTEAFF. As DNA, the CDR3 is TGTGCCAGCAGCCGTATCGGGGACACTGAAGCTTTCTTT.

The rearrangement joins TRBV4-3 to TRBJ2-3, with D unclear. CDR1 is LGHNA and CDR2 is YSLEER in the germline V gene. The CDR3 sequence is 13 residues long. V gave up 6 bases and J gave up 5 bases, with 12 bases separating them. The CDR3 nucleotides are TGCGCCAGCAGTCGCTCAGGCAAAGATACGCAGTATTTT. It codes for CASSRSGKDTQYF.

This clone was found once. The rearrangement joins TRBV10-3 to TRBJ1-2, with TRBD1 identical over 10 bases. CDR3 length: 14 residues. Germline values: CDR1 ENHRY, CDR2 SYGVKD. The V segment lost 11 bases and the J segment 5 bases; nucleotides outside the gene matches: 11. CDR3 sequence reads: CAHRGQGELYGYTF. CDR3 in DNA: TGTGCCCATCGAGGACAGGGGGAATTATATGGCTACACCTTC.

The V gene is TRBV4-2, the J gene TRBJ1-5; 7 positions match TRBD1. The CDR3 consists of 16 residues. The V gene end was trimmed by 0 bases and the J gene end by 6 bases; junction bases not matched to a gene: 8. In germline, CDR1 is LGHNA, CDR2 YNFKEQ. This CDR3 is CASSQDLRGRIQPQHF. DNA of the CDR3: TGTGCCAGCAGCCAAGATCTGAGGGGGCGGATTCAGCCCCAGCATTTT.

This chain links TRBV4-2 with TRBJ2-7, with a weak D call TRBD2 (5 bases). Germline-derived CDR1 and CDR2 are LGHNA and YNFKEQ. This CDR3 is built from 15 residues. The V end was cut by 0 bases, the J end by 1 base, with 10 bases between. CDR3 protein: CASSQESSLSYEQYF. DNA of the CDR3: TGTGCCAGCAGCCAAGAATCTAGCTTATCCTACGAGCAGTACTTC.